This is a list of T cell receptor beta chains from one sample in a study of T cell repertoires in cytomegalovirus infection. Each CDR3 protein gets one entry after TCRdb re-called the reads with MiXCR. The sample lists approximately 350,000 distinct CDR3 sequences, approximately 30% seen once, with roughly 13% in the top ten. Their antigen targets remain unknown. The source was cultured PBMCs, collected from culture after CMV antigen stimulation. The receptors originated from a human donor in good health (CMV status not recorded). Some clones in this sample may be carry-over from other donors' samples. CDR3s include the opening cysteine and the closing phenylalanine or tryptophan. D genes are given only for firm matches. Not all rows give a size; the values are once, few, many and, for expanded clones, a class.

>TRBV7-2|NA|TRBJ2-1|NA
CASSLARSANEQFF
TGTGCCAGCAGCTTAGCGCGATCAGCGAACGAGCAGTTCTTC
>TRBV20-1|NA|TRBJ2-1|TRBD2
CSADVGGRYEQFF
TGCAGTGCCGACGTTGGCGGGAGGTATGAGCAGTTCTTC
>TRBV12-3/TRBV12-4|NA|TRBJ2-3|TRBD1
CASSSRDSADTQYF
TGTGCCAGCAGTTCCCGGGACAGCGCAGATACGCAGTATTTT
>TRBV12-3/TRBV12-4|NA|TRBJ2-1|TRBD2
CASSPRASGFYEQFF
TGTGCCAGCAGTCCTAGGGCTAGCGGGTTCTATGAGCAGTTCTTC
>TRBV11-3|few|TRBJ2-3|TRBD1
CASSAGQGGDTQYF
TGTGCCAGCAGCGCTGGACAGGGAGGAGATACGCAGTATTTT
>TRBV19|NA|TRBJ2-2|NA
CASSITDARVELFF
TGTGCCAGTAGTATTACAGACGCCAGGGTGGAGCTGTTTTTT
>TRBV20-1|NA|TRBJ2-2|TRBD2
CSAISGNSGSTGELFF
TGCAGTGCTATCTCAGGCAATAGCGGGAGTACCGGGGAGCTGTTTTTT
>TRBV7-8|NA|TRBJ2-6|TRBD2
CASSGLAGANVLTF
TGTGCCAGCAGCGGACTAGCGGGGGCCAACGTCCTGACTTTC
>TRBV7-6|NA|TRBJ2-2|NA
CACFYGGKRGVTGELFF
TGTGCCTGTTTTTACGGGGGAAAAAGGGGAGTCACCGGGGAGCTGTTTTTT
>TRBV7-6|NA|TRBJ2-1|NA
CASSLRAYNEQFF
TGTGCCAGCAGCTTACGCGCGTACAATGAGCAGTTCTTC
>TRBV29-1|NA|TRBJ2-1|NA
CSVRGSLYNEQFF
TGCAGCGTTCGAGGGTCCCTATACAATGAGCAGTTCTTC
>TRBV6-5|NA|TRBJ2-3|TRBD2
CASRRLAGGTDTQYF
TGTGCCAGCCGACGACTAGCGGGGGGCACAGATACGCAGTATTTT
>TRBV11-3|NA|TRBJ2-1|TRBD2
CASSLPGLRSTWDEQFF
TGTGCCAGCAGCTTACCGGGACTAAGGTCCACTTGGGATGAGCAGTTCTTC
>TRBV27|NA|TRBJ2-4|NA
CASSSPLGNIQYF
TGTGCCAGCAGTTCCCCGCTAGGGAACATTCAGTACTTC
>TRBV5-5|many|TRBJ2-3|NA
CASSLGFGGGRTDTQYF
TGTGCCAGCAGCTTGGGGTTCGGAGGGGGCCGCACAGATACGCAGTATTTT
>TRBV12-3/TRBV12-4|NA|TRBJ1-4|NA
CASSSRGTNEKLFF
TGTGCCAGCAGTTCGCGGGGAACTAATGAAAAACTGTTTTTT
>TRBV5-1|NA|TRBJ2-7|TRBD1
CASSLGGQSSYEQYF
TGCGCCAGCAGCTTAGGGGGACAGAGCTCCTACGAGCAGTACTTC
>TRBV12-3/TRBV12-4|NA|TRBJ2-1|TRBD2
CASSLTSSGEQFF
TGTGCCAGCAGTTTAACCTCTAGCGGGGAGCAGTTCTTC
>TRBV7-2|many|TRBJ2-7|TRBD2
CASSFSGSYEQYF
TGTGCCAGCAGCTTTAGCGGGAGCTACGAGCAGTACTTC
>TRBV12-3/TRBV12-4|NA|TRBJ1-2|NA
CASSLRGQDYGYTF
TGTGCCAGCAGTTTGCGGGGGCAGGACTATGGCTACACCTTC
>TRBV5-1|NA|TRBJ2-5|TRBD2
CASSSGLAGGGSGRSETQYF
TGCGCCAGCAGCTCGGGACTAGCGGGAGGAGGATCCGGTCGCTCAGAGACCCAGTACTTC
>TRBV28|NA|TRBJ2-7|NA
CASLGSGHLLSYEQYF
TGTGCCAGCCTCGGCTCCGGGCACCTTCTATCCTACGAGCAGTACTTC
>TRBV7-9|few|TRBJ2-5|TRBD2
CATWTSGWSETQYF
TGTGCCACGTGGACTAGCGGGTGGTCAGAGACCCAGTACTTC
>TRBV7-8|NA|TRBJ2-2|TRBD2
CASSPHLAGGAYTGELFF
TGTGCCAGCAGCCCCCATCTAGCGGGAGGGGCTTACACCGGGGAGCTGTTTTTT
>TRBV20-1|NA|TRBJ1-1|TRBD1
CSARDFVTGGNTEAFF
TGCAGTGCTAGAGATTTTGTAACAGGGGGGAACACTGAAGCTTTCTTT
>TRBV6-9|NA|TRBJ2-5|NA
CASSYLSVEAQETQYF
TGTGCCAGCAGTTATTTGTCGGTGGAGGCCCAAGAGACCCAGTACTTC
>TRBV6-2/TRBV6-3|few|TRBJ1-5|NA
CASSYLGGGQPQHF
TGTGCCAGCAGTTACCTCGGGGGCGGGCAGCCCCAGCATTTT
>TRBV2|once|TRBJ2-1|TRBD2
CASTDSGSSYNEQFF
TGTGCCAGCACCGATAGCGGGAGCTCCTACAATGAGCAGTTCTTC
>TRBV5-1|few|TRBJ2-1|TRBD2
CASSLVLGLAGVGKNEQFF
TGCGCCAGCAGCTTGGTGCTGGGACTAGCGGGAGTCGGTAAGAATGAGCAGTTCTTC
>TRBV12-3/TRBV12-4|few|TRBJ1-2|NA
CASSFDGYGYTF
TGTGCCAGCAGTTTCGACGGCTATGGCTACACCTTC
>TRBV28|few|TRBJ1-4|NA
CASSFLGTQNEKLFF
TGTGCCAGCAGTTTCCTCGGGACACAGAATGAAAAACTGTTTTTT
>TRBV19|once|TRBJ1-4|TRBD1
CASSIQGGEKPFF
TGTGCCAGTAGTATACAGGGGGGCGAAAAACCGTTTTTT
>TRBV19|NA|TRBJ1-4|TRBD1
CASSPSGTAREKLFF
TGTGCCAGTAGTCCCTCCGGGACAGCTCGTGAAAAACTGTTTTTT
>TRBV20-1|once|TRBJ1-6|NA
CSAMLARGNSPLHF
TGCAGTGCTATGTTGGCCAGGGGCAATTCACCCCTCCACTTT
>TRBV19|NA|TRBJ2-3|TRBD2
CASSIASGSDTQYF
TGTGCCAGTAGTATAGCCAGCGGGAGTGATACGCAGTATTTT
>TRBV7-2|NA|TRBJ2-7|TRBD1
CASSSIRGYEQYF
TGTGCCAGCAGCTCAATCAGGGGGTACGAGCAGTACTTC
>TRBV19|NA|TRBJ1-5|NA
CASSIDQRASMAQHF
TGTGCCAGTAGTATAGATCAAAGGGCCAGTATGGCCCAGCATTTT
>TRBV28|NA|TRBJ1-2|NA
CASSSQGDYGYTF
TGTGCCAGCAGTTCCCAGGGCGACTATGGCTACACCTTC
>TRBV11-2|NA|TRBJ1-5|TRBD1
CASSSRDRAGVRSQPQHF
TGTGCCAGCAGCTCCCGGGACAGGGCAGGAGTTAGGTCTCAGCCCCAGCATTTT
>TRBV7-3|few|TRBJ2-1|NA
CASSLGVGTLAGEQFF
TGTGCCAGCAGCCTAGGCGTCGGGACCCTAGCAGGGGAGCAGTTCTTC
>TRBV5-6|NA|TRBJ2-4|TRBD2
CASRPKVGGILAKNIQYF
TGTGCCAGCAGACCCAAGGTCGGGGGGATTTTAGCCAAAAACATTCAGTACTTC
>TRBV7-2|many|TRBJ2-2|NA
CASSLVGGTNTGELFF
TGTGCCAGCAGCTTAGTCGGCGGGACAAACACCGGGGAGCTGTTTTTT
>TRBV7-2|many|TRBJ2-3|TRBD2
CASSRVFGRGNTDTQYF
TGTGCCAGCAGCCGTGTGTTCGGGCGGGGGAACACAGATACGCAGTATTTT
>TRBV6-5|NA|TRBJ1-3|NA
CASSPLPLGVGNTIYF
TGTGCCAGCAGTCCCCTTCCGTTGGGGGTTGGAAACACCATATATTTT
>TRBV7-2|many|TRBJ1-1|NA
CASKKQENTEAFF
TGTGCCAGCAAAAAACAGGAGAACACTGAAGCTTTCTTT
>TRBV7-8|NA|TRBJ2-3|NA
CASSPARSTDTQYF
TGTGCCAGCAGCCCGGCTCGTAGCACAGATACGCAGTATTTT
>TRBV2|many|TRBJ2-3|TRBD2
CASTLASGTPGTQYF
TGTGCCAGCACCCTGGCTAGCGGGACCCCTGGGACGCAGTATTTT
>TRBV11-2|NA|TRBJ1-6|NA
CASSLGTQGPSYNSPLHF
TGTGCCAGCAGCTTAGGGACCCAGGGCCCCAGTTATAATTCACCCCTCCACTTT